This is a list of T cell receptor beta chains from one sample in a study of shared clonotypes between healthy human individuals. This table comes from immunoSEQ multiplex PCR, and its TCRdb copy is limited to in-frame clones, with some not included. The sample consists of some 300,000 clones, around 70% of them appearing once. Sequencing input: memory CD4+ T cells sorted from blood. The receptor source for this set is a man in his thirties or forties in good health. CDR3s include the opening cysteine and the closing phenylalanine or tryptophan. D genes are given only for firm matches. Clone size is not always given. Where it is, it says once, few, many or a class for expanded clones.

j_call v_call d_call clone_size cdr3_aa cdr3_nt
TRBJ2-1 TRBV6-4 NA few CASSDSGGAFNEQFF TGTGCCAGCAGTGACTCGGGGGGGGCTTTCAATGAGCAGTTCTTC
TRBJ2-7 TRBV10-2 NA NA CASSSGQGWVQYF TGCGCCAGCAGTAGCGGCCAGGGGTGGGTGCAGTACTTC
TRBJ1-1 TRBV7-9 NA few CASSLGGGGDTEAFF TGTGCCAGCAGCTTAGGTGGGGGAGGGGACACTGAAGCTTTCTTT
TRBJ1-3 TRBV6-5 NA NA CASSSGVHTIYF TGTGCCAGCAGTTCCGGTGTCCACACCATATATTTT
TRBJ2-1 TRBV5-1 NA NA CASSLDATPYNEQFF TGCGCCAGCAGCTTGGACGCGACCCCATACAATGAGCAGTTCTTC
TRBJ2-1 TRBV19 TRBD1 NA CASRQDRDQNNEQFF TGTGCCAGTAGGCAAGACAGGGATCAAAACAATGAGCAGTTCTTC
TRBJ1-1 TRBV7-9 NA NA CASSSLGGTVNTEAFF TGTGCCAGCAGCTCCCTAGGGGGGACGGTGAACACTGAAGCTTTCTTT
TRBJ2-3 TRBV19 NA NA CASSMPPRDTQYF TGTGCCAGTAGTATGCCGCCGCGAGATACGCAGTATTTT
TRBJ2-5 TRBV10-2 NA NA CASTRRTPGETQYF TGCGCCAGCACTAGACGGACCCCTGGAGAGACCCAGTACTTC
TRBJ2-3 TRBV6-1 NA NA CASSEAARQGLDTQYF TGTGCCAGCAGTGAAGCCGCTCGGCAGGGCCTAGATACGCAGTATTTT
TRBJ2-1 TRBV2 NA NA CASSARLGANEQFF TGTGCCAGCAGTGCGCGGTTAGGGGCCAATGAGCAGTTCTTC
TRBJ2-2 TRBV7-9 TRBD2 few CASSTSGATGELFF TGTGCCAGCAGTACCAGCGGGGCCACCGGGGAGCTGTTTTTT
TRBJ2-7 TRBV2 TRBD1 NA CASKDRATYEQYF TGTGCCAGCAAGGACAGGGCGACCTACGAGCAGTACTTC
TRBJ2-7 TRBV6-1 NA once CASSGRADRYEQYF TGTGCCAGCAGTGGTAGAGCGGACCGCTACGAGCAGTACTTC
TRBJ1-2 TRBV30 NA few CAWSHRDRYTF TGTGCCTGGAGTCACAGGGATCGCTACACCTTC
TRBJ2-4 TRBV5-1 TRBD2 NA CASTSGGTSDLNIQYF TGCGCCAGCACCTCGGGTGGGACTAGCGATTTGAACATTCAGTACTTC
TRBJ2-5 TRBV11-2 TRBD1 NA CASSLQGARGETQYF TGTGCCAGCAGCCTACAGGGGGCGCGAGGAGAGACCCAGTACTTC
TRBJ2-7 TRBV5-1 NA NA CASSLRGDYEQYF TGCGCCAGCAGCCTCAGAGGAGACTACGAGCAGTACTTC
TRBJ2-7 TRBV2 TRBD1 NA CASAGTGIYEQYF TGTGCCAGCGCCGGGACAGGGATTTACGAGCAGTACTTC
TRBJ2-1 TRBV6-1 NA once CASSVLQAHEQFF TGTGCCAGCAGTGTATTACAAGCCCATGAGCAGTTCTTC